These 29 T cell receptor beta chains were sequenced from one sample in a study of CD4+ T cells in melanoma. Sequencing was performed with immunoSEQ multiplex PCR; in TCRdb, only in-frame clones are kept and a portion is missing. The table records roughly 150,000 clones, 80% to 95% of them present only once. These receptors were obtained from a human donor with melanoma.

The genes are TRBV21-1 and TRBJ2-1; the table's D call, TRBD2, has no DNA check behind it. TRBV21-1 is reported as a pseudogene. The CDR3 has 17 amino acids. In nucleotides, the CDR3 is TGTGCCAGCAGCAACTGGGCGGGGAGGTTGGGCTACAATGAGCAGTTCTTC. It translates to CASSNWAGRLGYNEQFF.

The CDR3 coding sequence is TGTGCCAGCAGCGCAGTCGACAGCCCACAAAACATTCAGTACTTC. Protein product: CASSAVDSPQNIQYF. The chain employs TRBV7-6 and TRBJ2-4, with a tentative D call TRBD1 (5 bases). Germline V gives CDR1 SGHVS, CDR2 FNYEAQ. CDR3 size: 15 residues. The V gene lost 5 bases and the J gene lost 5 bases, with 16 bases spanning the gap.

As DNA, the CDR3 is TGTGCCAGCAGCTTAGGTGGCGGGCCCTATAATTCACCCCTCCACTTT. It translates to CASSLGGGPYNSPLHF. The rearrangement joins TRBV7-2 to TRBJ1-6, with D hard to call. Germline-derived CDR1 and CDR2 are SGHTA and FQGNSA. Trimming took 1 base from V and 2 from J, leaving 9 bases between them. The CDR3 runs to 16 residues.

This chain joins TRBV29-1 and TRBJ2-1; 14 nucleotides match TRBD2. Germline V CDR1 and CDR2: SQVTM, ANQGSEA. This CDR3 is 14 amino acids long. V trimming: 5 bases; J trimming: 7 bases; junction bases outside the gene matches: 4. This chain's CDR3 is CSVRLAGGPNEQFF. The CDR3 nucleotides are TGCAGCGTTCGACTAGCGGGGGGGCCGAATGAGCAGTTCTTC.

V usage is TRBV10-3 and J usage is TRBJ2-1; TRBD2 might be the D (5 bases). The CDR3 spans 13 residues. V was pared by 8 bases and J by 9 bases, with 17 bases between. In germline, CDR1 is ENHRY, CDR2 SYGVKD. Here the CDR3 reads CAIGGLGATEQFF. The CDR3, as DNA: TGTGCCATCGGAGGACTGGGAGCGACTGAGCAGTTCTTC.

This chain joins TRBV5-1 and TRBJ1-5, with TRBD1 as a possible D gene (6 bases). Germline V gives CDR1 SGHRS, CDR2 YFSETQ. This CDR3 is 14 amino acids long. Trimming left V 1 base short and J 6 bases short, with 11 bases between. The CDR3 DNA reads as TGCGCCAGCAGCTTGACAGGGCCTCCTCAGCCCCAGCATTTT. Its protein product is CASSLTGPPQPQHF.

On this clone: The sample holds other DNA sequences that translate to the same CDR3. The rearrangement joins TRBV7-9 to TRBJ1-2; 9 nucleotides align to TRBD1. The ends lost 5 bases at V and 4 bases at J; junction bases unmatched: 2. CDR3 length: 13 residues. The germline V gene encodes CDR1 SEHNR and CDR2 FQNEAQ (reference sequence). For the CDR3, the DNA is TGTGCCAGCAGCCTGGGACAGGGCTATGGCTACACCTTC. Translation gives CASSLGQGYGYTF.

The genes are TRBV29-1 and TRBJ1-2; D gene ambiguous. This CDR3 has 12 amino acids. Germline CDR1 is SQVTM and CDR2 is ANQGSEA. V was trimmed by 7 bases and J by 3 bases, leaving 12 bases between them. This chain's CDR3 is CSATTTYYGYTF. The CDR3 region has the DNA TGCAGCGCGACAACAACCTACTATGGCTACACCTTC. Together with reference TRBV29-1 and TRBJ1-2, the CDR3 gives the full variable domain: SAVISQKPSRDICQRGTSLTIQCQVDSQVTMMFWYRQQPGQSLTLIATANQGSEATYESGFVIDKFPISRPNLTFSTLTVSNMSPEDSSIYLCSATTTYYGYTFGSGTRLTVV.

The chain couples TRBV12-5 to TRBJ1-1, with D maybe TRBD1 (6 bases). V shed 4 bases and J shed 2 bases, with 14 bases lying between them. Germline CDR1 LGHNT, CDR2 FRNRAP. The CDR3 consists of 15 residues. This chain's CDR3 is CASGSLGQINTEAFF. CDR3 bases: TGTGCTAGTGGTTCATTAGGACAGATCAACACTGAAGCTTTCTTT.

The rearrangement links TRBV5-1 to TRBJ2-3; no clear D gene. Per the germline V gene, CDR1 is SGHRS and CDR2 is YFSETQ. The V end was cut by 4 bases, the J end by 4 bases, with 4 bases between. CDR3 length equals 11 residues. The chain's CDR3 is CASSEADTQYF. CDR3 in DNA: TGCGCCAGCAGCGAAGCAGATACGCAGTATTTT. Full variable domain (rest looked up from reference TRBV5-1 and TRBJ2-3): KAGVTQTPRYLIKTRGQQVTLSCSPISGHRSVSWYQQTPGQGLQFLFEYFSETQRNKGNFPGRFSGRQFSNSRSEMNVSTLELGDSALYLCASSEADTQYFGPGTRLTVL.

V usage is TRBV5-1 and J usage is TRBJ1-1; D perhaps matches TRBD1 (6 bases). The CDR3 has 15 residues. The germline V gene has CDR1 SGHRS and CDR2 YFSETQ. The V and J ends lost 4 bases and 3 bases respectively, with 16 bases between them. CDR3 residues: CASSGRGSEDTEAFF. The CDR3 DNA is TGCGCCAGCAGCGGGAGGGGGAGCGAGGACACTGAAGCTTTCTTT.

This clone was observed once. The chain has TRBV6-1 and TRBJ2-3; weak D call: TRBD1 (5 bases). Germline V gene lookup returns CDR1 MNHNS and CDR2 SASEGT. V lost 7 bases and J 4 bases, leaving 18 bases between the germline ends. The CDR3 contains 15 residues. In nucleotides, the CDR3 is TGTGCCAGCAAACCGCTGCAGGGCAGGGCAGATACGCAGTATTTT. Protein: CASKPLQGRADTQYF.

This clone showed up just once. The chain links TRBV5-1 to TRBJ1-2; 9 bases align to TRBD1. The germline CDR1 and CDR2 sequences are SGHRS and YFSETQ. The CDR3 is 15 amino acids. J was trimmed by 9 bases and V by 4 bases; bases with no gene match: 13. CDR3: CASSKGQGAAIRYTF. Here the CDR3 DNA reads TGCGCCAGCAGCAAGGGACAGGGCGCTGCTATCCGCTACACCTTC.

The chain joins TRBV25-1 to TRBJ1-2; D gene unclear. This CDR3 is 16 amino acids long. Germline V gene data show CDR1 as MGHDK and CDR2 as SYGVNS. The germline V and J ends were trimmed by 1 base and 2 bases, with 14 bases remaining between them. CDR3 in DNA: TGTGCCAGCAGTGAATCCCGGGCCAGTAAAAACTATGGCTACACCTTC. Translated, it gives CASSESRASKNYGYTF.

This clone was counted between two and nine times. The chain uses TRBV19 and TRBJ1-4; 11 bases align to TRBD1. This CDR3 contains 13 residues. The junction had 3 bases not matched to a gene; V was cut back by 8 bases and J by 7 bases. Germline V gives CDR1 LNHDA, CDR2 SQIVND (reference sequence). CDR3 sequence (DNA): TGTGCCAGTGGGGACAGGGGGGGTGAAAAACTGTTTTTT. It encodes CASGDRGGEKLFF.

V usage is TRBV30 and J usage is TRBJ2-1; 7 positions match TRBD2. Germline V gives CDR1 GTSNPN, CDR2 SVGIG (reference sequence). There are 17 residues in the CDR3. With 5 bases clipped from V and 7 bases from J, the junction kept 20 bases outside the gene matches. The CDR3 loop reads CAWVEDPGGRARNEQFF. The CDR3 DNA follows: TGTGCCTGGGTTGAGGATCCGGGGGGACGCGCTAGAAATGAGCAGTTCTTC.

This sequence joins TRBV4-2 and TRBJ1-2; a possible D gene is TRBD1 (5 bases). Trimming cost V 1 base and J 5 bases, with 14 bases left between them. Germline V gene sequence: CDR1 LGHNA, CDR2 YNFKEQ. The CDR3 extends over 15 amino acids. DNA of the CDR3: TGTGCCAGCAGCCAAGCAGGGCTCGAAAGGTATGGCTACACCTTC. Protein sequence: CASSQAGLERYGYTF.

The rearrangement links TRBV7-2 to TRBJ1-5; D gene unclear. V dropped 1 base and J dropped 3 bases, with 7 bases sitting between them. This CDR3 comprises 14 residues. Germline assignment: CDR1 SGHTA and CDR2 FQGNSA. CDR3: CASSLGRNNQPQHF. The CDR3 DNA reads as TGTGCCAGCAGCTTAGGACGGAACAATCAGCCCCAGCATTTT.

This clone showed up just once. This chain links TRBV5-1 with TRBJ1-1, with D possibly TRBD1 on 5 matching bases. Germline V gives CDR1 SGHRS, CDR2 YFSETQ. The V end was cut by 6 bases, the J end by 8 bases, with 11 bases between. The CDR3 runs 11 residues. CDR3 coding DNA: TGCGCCAGCATGGAGGGGCAAGAAGCTTTCTTT. It translates to CASMEGQEAFF.

This clone came up once. The genes are TRBV6-1 and TRBJ2-5; D not resolved. V lost 5 bases and J lost 5, with 6 bases in between. Germline V gene lookup returns CDR1 MNHNS and CDR2 SASEGT. The CDR3 spans 11 residues. The CDR3 region is CASSSRETQYF. In nucleotides, the CDR3 is TGTGCCAGCAGTTCCCGCGAGACCCAGTACTTC.

V gene TRBV6-1 combines with J gene TRBJ1-1; TRBD1 might be the D (5 bases). Germline V gene data show CDR1 as MNHNS and CDR2 as SASEGT. The CDR3 loop spans 14 amino acids. V shed 2 bases and J shed 1 base, with 8 bases lying between them. The CDR3 loop is CASSESGGNTEAFF. The CDR3 DNA reads TGTGCCAGCAGTGAATCTGGGGGGAACACTGAAGCTTTCTTT.

Note on this clone: This same CDR3 is encoded by further DNA sequences in the sample. CDR3 coding DNA: TGTGCCTGGACCCTAGGACAGGGGACCTATGGCTACACCTTC. This codes for CAWTLGQGTYGYTF. V is TRBV30 and J is TRBJ1-2; 9 positions agree with TRBD1. V gave up 4 bases and J gave up 4 bases; unmatched junction bases: 7. The CDR3 length is 14 residues. Germline V lookup: CDR1 GTSNPN, CDR2 SVGIG (reference sequence). Drawing the rest from reference TRBV30 and TRBJ1-2, the complete variable domain is SQTIHQWPATLVQPVGSPLSLECTVEGTSNPNLYWYRQAAGRGLQLLFYSVGIGQISSEVPQNLSASRPQDRQFILSSKKLLLSDSGFYLCAWTLGQGTYGYTFGSGTRLTVV.

The rearrangement joins TRBV13 to TRBJ2-5, with 10 bases identical to TRBD1. The V gene's germline CDR1 is PRHDT and CDR2 FYEKMQ (reference sequence). V lost 5 bases to trimming and J lost 5 bases; unmatched junction nucleotides: 8. The CDR3 spans 15 residues. The DNA of the CDR3 is TGTGCCAGCAGCCGGAAGACAGGGGGCCGGGAGACCCAGTACTTC. It codes for CASSRKTGGRETQYF.

The genes are TRBV4-2 and TRBJ1-2; D may be TRBD1 (6 bases). Germline CDR1 LGHNA, CDR2 YNFKEQ. CDR3 size: 16 residues. Trimming shortened V by 2 bases and J by 4 bases, and 17 bases separated the two germline ends. The CDR3 sequence is CASSQRVAGESYGYTF. The CDR3 region has the DNA TGTGCCAGCAGCCAACGGGTGGCAGGGGAGAGCTATGGCTACACCTTC.

V gene TRBV5-1 combines with J gene TRBJ2-7, with D possibly being TRBD2 (5 bases). This CDR3 spans 14 amino acids. CDR1 SGHRS and CDR2 YFSETQ come from the germline V gene. Trimming cost V 0 bases and J 3 bases, with 10 bases left between them. The CDR3 protein is CASSLASGNYEQYF. CDR3 DNA sequence: TGCGCCAGCAGCTTGGCCTCGGGAAACTACGAGCAGTACTTC.

The V and J genes are TRBV18 and TRBJ2-7; D is unresolved. Trimming removed 3 bases at V and 0 bases at J, with 9 bases between. The length of the CDR3 is 14 residues. Per germline, CDR1 KGHSH and CDR2 LQKENI. CDR3 region: CASSPGISSYEQYF. CDR3 nucleotides: TGTGCCAGCTCACCCGGAATTAGCTCCTACGAGCAGTACTTC.

The chain joins TRBV5-5 to TRBJ2-1; no clear D gene. Trimming pared 0 bases from V and 15 bases from J, leaving 22 bases between. The CDR3 is 15 amino acids. Germline CDR1 is SGHKS and CDR2 is YYEKEE (reference sequence). CDR3 nucleotide sequence: TGTGCCAGCAGCTTGGAGGGCAGTCAATCCTCTCCTCCGTTCTTC. Translating it yields CASSLEGSQSSPPFF.

The chain recombines TRBV7-2 with TRBJ2-5, with unresolved D. Looked up from germline, CDR1 is SGHTA and CDR2 is FQGNSA. Trimming removed 1 base from V and 1 base from J, with 13 bases in between. CDR3 length: 16 residues. This CDR3 is CASSLGLIRAQETQYF. The CDR3 DNA is TGTGCCAGCAGCTTAGGTTTAATCCGAGCCCAAGAGACCCAGTACTTC.

The chain has TRBV7-9 and TRBJ1-2; a possible D gene is TRBD1 (5 bases). Deletions cut 0 bases from V and 8 bases from J, with 13 bases between. Germline CDR1 and CDR2: SEHNR and FQNEAQ (reference sequence). This CDR3 comprises 14 residues. This CDR3 is CASSLAGASGGYTF. DNA of the CDR3: TGTGCCAGCAGCTTAGCCGGGGCCTCGGGAGGCTACACCTTC.